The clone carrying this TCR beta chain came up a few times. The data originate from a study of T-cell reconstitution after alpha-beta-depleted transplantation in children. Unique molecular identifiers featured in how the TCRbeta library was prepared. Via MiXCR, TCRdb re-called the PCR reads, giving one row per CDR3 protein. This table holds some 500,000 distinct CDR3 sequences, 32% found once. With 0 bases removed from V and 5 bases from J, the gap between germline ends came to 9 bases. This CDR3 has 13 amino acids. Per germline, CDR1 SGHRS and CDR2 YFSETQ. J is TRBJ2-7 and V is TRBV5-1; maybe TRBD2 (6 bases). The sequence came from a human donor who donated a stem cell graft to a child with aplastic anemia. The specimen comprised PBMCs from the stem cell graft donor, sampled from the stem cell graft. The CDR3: CASSLGSGDEQYF. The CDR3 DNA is TGCGCCAGCAGCTTGGGTTCGGGAGACGAGCAGTACTTC.